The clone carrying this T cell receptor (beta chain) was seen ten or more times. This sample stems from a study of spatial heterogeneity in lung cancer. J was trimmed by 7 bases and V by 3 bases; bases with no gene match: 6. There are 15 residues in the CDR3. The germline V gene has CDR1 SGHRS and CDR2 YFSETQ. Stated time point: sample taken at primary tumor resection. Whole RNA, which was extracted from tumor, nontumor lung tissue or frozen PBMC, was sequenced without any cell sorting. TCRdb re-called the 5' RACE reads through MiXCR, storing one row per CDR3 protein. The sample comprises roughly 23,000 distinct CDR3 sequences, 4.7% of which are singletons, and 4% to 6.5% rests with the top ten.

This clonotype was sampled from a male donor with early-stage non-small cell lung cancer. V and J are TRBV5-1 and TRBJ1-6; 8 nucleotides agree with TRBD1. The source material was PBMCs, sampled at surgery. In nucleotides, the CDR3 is TGCGCCAGCAGCTGGGGACAGGAACCAAATTCACCCCTCCACTTT. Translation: CASSWGQEPNSPLHF.